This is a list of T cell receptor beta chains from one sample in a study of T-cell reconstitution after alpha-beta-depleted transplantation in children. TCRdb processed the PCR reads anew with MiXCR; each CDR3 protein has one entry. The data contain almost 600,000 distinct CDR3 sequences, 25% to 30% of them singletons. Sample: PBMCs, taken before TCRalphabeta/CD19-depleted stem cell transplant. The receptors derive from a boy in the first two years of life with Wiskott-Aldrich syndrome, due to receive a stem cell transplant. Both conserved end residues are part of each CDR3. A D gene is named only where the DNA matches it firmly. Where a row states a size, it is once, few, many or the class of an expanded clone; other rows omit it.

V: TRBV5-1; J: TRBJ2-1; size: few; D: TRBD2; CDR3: CASSLGTSGRAGYEQFF
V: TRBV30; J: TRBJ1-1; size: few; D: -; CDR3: CAWNPGQFLPEAFF
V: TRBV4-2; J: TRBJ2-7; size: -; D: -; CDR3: CASSLSKGESYEQYF
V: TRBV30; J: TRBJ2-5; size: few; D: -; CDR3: CAWSVLQGEETQYF
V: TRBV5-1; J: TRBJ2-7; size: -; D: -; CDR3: CASSVHQHTYEQYF
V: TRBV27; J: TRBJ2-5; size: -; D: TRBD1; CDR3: CASSPLGQGAGETQYF
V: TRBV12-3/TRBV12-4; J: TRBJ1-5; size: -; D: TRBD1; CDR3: CASSLLPGTANQPQHF
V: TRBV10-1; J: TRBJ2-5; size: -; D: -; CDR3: CASSDGVGRWETQYF
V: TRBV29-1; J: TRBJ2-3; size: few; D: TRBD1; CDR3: CSALGTGGPDTQYF
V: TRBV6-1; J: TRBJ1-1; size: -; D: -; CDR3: CASSVWTGGEAFF
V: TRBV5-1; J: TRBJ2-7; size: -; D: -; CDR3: CASSLVGQSYEQYF
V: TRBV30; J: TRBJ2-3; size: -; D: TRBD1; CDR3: CAWSSTGKGTDTQYF
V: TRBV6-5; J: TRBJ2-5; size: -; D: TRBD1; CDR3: CASSYSFGQGVQTQYF
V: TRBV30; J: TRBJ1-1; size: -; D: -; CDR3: CAWSVTRASTEAFF
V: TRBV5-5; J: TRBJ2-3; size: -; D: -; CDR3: CASSLAPVYRPRGDTQYF
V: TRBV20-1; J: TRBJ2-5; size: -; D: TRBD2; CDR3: CSGEREETQYF
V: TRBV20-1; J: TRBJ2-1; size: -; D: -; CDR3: CSASLRESYNEQFF
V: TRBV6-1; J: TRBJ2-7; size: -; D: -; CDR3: CASRGSNFGYEQYF
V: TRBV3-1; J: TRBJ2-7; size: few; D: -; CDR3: CASSQVKGEQYF
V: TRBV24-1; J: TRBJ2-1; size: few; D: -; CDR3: CATSDIPGNEQFF
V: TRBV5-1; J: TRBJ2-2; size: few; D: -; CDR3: CASSLATPGTGELFF
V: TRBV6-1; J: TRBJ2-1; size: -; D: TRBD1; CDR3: CASRGQGFFNEQFF
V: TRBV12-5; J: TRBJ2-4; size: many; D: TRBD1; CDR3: CASGLGDRGGDIQYF
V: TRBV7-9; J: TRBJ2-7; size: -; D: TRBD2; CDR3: CASSPLVPGGRHEQYF
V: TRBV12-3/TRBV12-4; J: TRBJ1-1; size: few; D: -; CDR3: CASSLYGGTTEAFF
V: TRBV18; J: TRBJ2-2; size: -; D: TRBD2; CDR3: CASHESLAGVGTGELFF
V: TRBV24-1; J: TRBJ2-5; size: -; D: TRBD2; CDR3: CATSLLAGGLETQYF
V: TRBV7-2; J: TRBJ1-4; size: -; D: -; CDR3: CASSREGGNEKLFF
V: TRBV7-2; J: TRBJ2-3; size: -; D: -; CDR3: CASSLSLDRMTDTQYF
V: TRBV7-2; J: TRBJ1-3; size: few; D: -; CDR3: CASSLPIEMAHIF
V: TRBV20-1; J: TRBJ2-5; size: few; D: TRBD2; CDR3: CSARDSSGSYETQYF
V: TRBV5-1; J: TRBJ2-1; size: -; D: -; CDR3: CASSPSIAPAYNEQFF